This TCR beta chain emerged from a study of cytomegalovirus exposure and HLA in healthy donors (dated by TCRdb to the late 2010s). About the full investigation: According to an earlier analysis of 587 of the donors, some 180 million T cells yielded approximately 120 million unique TCR beta sequences and 250 to 350 Gb of sequence data. The study aimed to test whether cataloging public T cell receptors could reveal signatures of past pathogen exposure. HLA typing included class I and class II loci at four-digit resolution. In an earlier analysis of 550 to 700 of the donors, high-throughput TCR beta sequencing was used to judge whether each TCR beta V gene segment behaved as functional or pseudogenic. All discovery cohort repertoires had been generated using a single sequencing platform. Rather than using new phenotypic data, the later analysis identified candidate immune exposures from TCR beta sequences and from how often those sequences occurred across donors. A later genetic analysis took genome-wide SNP genotypes for 398 of the 666 donors and used that subset as a discovery cohort. Typing coverage differed by locus: A, B, C, DRB1 and DQB1 were typed in roughly 629-640 donors, DQA1 in about 560, DPA1 in some 610, and DPB1 in roughly 450. To predict cytomegalovirus infection status, the study combined high-throughput TCR immunosequencing, statistical association of individual TCRs with disease status, and machine learning. The study used immunosequencing to profile the T cell repertoires of around 600 subjects and linked those repertoires to cytomegalovirus serostatus. Among around 400 genotyped donors of the cohort, an average of around 250,000 unique TCR beta nucleotide sequences was sequenced per donor, of which roughly 17% were non-productive. Among the roughly 390 genotyped donors, around 81% belonged to the genetic ancestry cluster associated with self-reported Caucasian donors. A handful of DR-DQ haplotypes were treated as single units for association and clustering because of strong linkage in the cohort. In addition to the first cohort of approximately 650 subjects, a separate validation cohort of approximately 120 different subjects was used. In a later analysis, previously published TCR beta repertoires from 670 or so donors were re-analyzed and high-resolution HLA genotyping was added so that TCR occurrence patterns could be studied. An early release covering about 600 HLA-typed donors comprised about 300 gigabases of sequencing data and roughly 85 million unique TCR sequences. Donor age, sex, ethnicity and CMV serostatus were compiled alongside the repertoire data.

This clone was detected once. Its antigen is not yet known. Base qualities are not recorded, but no much larger clone differs from it by a single base. The germline V gene encodes CDR1 MNHEY and CDR2 SMNVEV (reference sequence). Including cysteine and phenylalanine, the CDR3 has 15 amino acids. Only the CDR3 portion is preserved as DNA: 45 bases, with reading frame beginning at the first base. Trimming takes 6 bases from V and 4 bases from J, and the germline ends sit 18 bases apart. The library relied on the immunoSEQ multiplex PCR assay. For the multiplex PCR, a mixture combining 60 forward primers for TCR Vbeta segments and 13 reverse primers for TCR Jbeta segments was used. A multiplex PCR assay on genomic DNA amplified the CDR3 region of rearranged TCR beta genes. Amplified TCR beta libraries were sequenced as 87-base-pair reads on the Illumina HiSeq System. The study's own analysis went as follows. In a later analysis, around 80 million unique TCR beta chains were counted across the approximately 640 repertoires, and around 10 million of these chains were shared by at least two donors. To remove PCR and sequencing errors, raw reads were error-corrected and collapsed into unique sequences using a nearest-neighbor algorithm that merged closely related sequences. To assign V, D and J gene segments, CDR3 sequences were aligned to IMGT reference sequences. Each retained sequence needed at least a six-nucleotide match to both a V gene segment and a J gene segment. A rearrangement counted as productive if the CDR3 had no stop codons and remained in frame with V and J, and every other rearrangement counted as non-productive. Following IMGT convention, CDR3 was defined as the stretch from the second conserved V-encoded cysteine up to the conserved J-encoded phenylalanine. Sequences without an unambiguous match to a single V gene segment were excluded from the earlier analysis of 450 to 650 of the donors. An earlier analysis of some 610 of the donors called V segments functional above 56.7% productive rearrangements and segregating when the between-donor standard deviation exceeded 5%. To diagnose cytomegalovirus status from the catalog of TCR beta chain sequences, a statistical classification framework was built. In a later analysis, TCR nucleotide sequences were compared against IMGT/GENE-DB human TR gene sequences so that V and J genes could be assigned. A later analysis assigned CDR3 sequences and most-parsimonious VDJ recombination scenarios with the TCRdist pipeline. In a later analysis, each TCR beta chain was defined by its CDR3 amino acid sequence together with its V-gene family, and reads lacking a unique V-gene family were excluded. As a way to deal with suspected cross-contamination and a sequencing artifact, a later analysis dropped under 600 nucleotide sequences that were highly shared and had low generation probability. A later analysis calculated a clonal expansion index for each public chain from normalized within-repertoire ranks of inferred template counts. In a later analysis, generation probabilities were computed with a VDJ recombination model fitted to out-of-frame rearrangements, and the resulting probabilities were checked against IGoR. Hypergeometric tests were used in a later analysis to score TCR-TCR, TCR-HLA and TCR-CMV co-occurrence, with a repertoire-size bias correction applied to the TCR pairs. To estimate false discovery rates, a later analysis permuted the HLA or CMV assignments 20 times. In a later analysis, co-occurring TCRs were grouped using DBSCAN, and TCRdist sequence similarity was added for clustering within HLA-allele-positive subsets. Repertoires with fewer than 30,000 or more than 120,000 public chains were left out of co-occurrence clustering, as were about five repertoires with anomalous nucleotide sharing. TCRdb took over this immuneACCESS table, retaining in-frame rearrangements with V and J assigned. Such tables are incomplete; in checked studies, under half of the missing clones stem from an unresolved V gene, and the remainder is unexplained. Clone size and V and J calls were adopted from that table, with D and trimming inferred from the DNA. A total of about 130,000 clones appear in this sample, around four fifths of them only once. Of the sample, 2.1% is held by the ten largest clones.

In total, about 650 healthy bone marrow donors made up the cohort. Cohort members were all nominally healthy when sampled, although unrecorded immune exposures were likely present. The donor tested CMV seropositive and was one of the 289 seropositive cohort members. Every donor gave a peripheral blood sample, and the peripheral blood mononuclear cells from that sample were used for TCR beta sequencing. The Qiagen DNeasy Blood Extraction Kit was used to extract genomic DNA from the blood cell samples. Overall study results and their limits: A further reported finding was that TCR beta sequences accurately predicted the HLA-A and HLA-B alleles for most subjects in the first cohort. Because counts were too low, around 18 rarely observed V segments, including chromosome 9 orphons, were left out of the earlier analysis of approximately 500 of the donors. Sequencing depth was assumed to be roughly uniform across donors in the presence/absence analyses, though that assumption may not hold. Linkage disequilibrium might explain the correlated functional status among segregating V segments, but an unknown experimental factor could not be excluded. Immune exposure information for the cohort was limited to CMV serostatus. In a later analysis, some 18,000 TCR beta sequences were associated with specific HLA alleles at a false discovery rate of 0.05. Most CMV-associated TCR beta chains appeared to be HLA-restricted in a later analysis, and the HLA associations seemed to be driven largely by CMV exposure. Some IMGT-functional V segments, including TRBV6-2 and TRBV6-3, could not be distinguished by the 87-base-pair reads and were therefore excluded. Because HLA typing was missing for some donors at each locus, association tests included only the typed subset. It was suggested by the authors that the approach could potentially be generalized to other disease states and immunological phenotypes. In a later analysis, HLA-associated TCR beta chains showed more clonal expansion and lower generation probabilities than non-associated chains that were equally common. While some public TCRs were present in many individuals, most TCR sequences turned up only very rarely across donors. Assigning TCR associations to individual alleles was difficult when HLA alleles, especially DR and DQ, strongly co-occurred. A later analysis reported that several top co-occurrence clusters appeared linked to parvovirus B19, influenza, CMV and Epstein-Barr virus. In a later analysis, the rate of TCR association differed among HLA loci, with DRB1 alleles having the most associated TCRs and HLA-C alleles having the fewest. A cluster of highly shared sequence variants was judged likely to represent a technical artifact of the sequencing pipeline. Cytomegalovirus status was reported to be diagnosed by the classifier with high specificity and sensitivity in both the original and validation cohorts. An association between a missense DCLRE1C variant and V-gene and J-gene trimming of TCR beta chains was found in a later genetic analysis and replicated in an independent cohort. Three of the identified cytomegalovirus-associated TCR beta chains were confirmed in vitro to be specific for cytomegalovirus antigens. An earlier analysis of approximately 540 of the donors showed that most TCR beta V segments appeared in productive rearrangements either about 87% or about 30% of the time, which broadly matched IMGT annotations. According to a later genetic analysis, donors in an Asian-associated ancestry cluster had fewer N-insertions in productive TCRs than the approximately 710-donor mean. The study listed 164 TCR beta chains as associated with cytomegalovirus. This cohort had only TCR beta chains sequenced, and the lack of alpha or paired-chain data limited which features could be detected.

Material for sequencing was PBMCs. The sequence links TRBV27 to TRBJ1-1; the D segment cannot be called with confidence. The source of this sequence is a woman aged 35 to 49 in good health and CMV-seropositive. The DNA reads as follows: TGTGCCAGCAGGCCGGCCGGGGTCGTGGTCACTGAAGCTTTCTTT. Its product reads: CASRPAGVVVTEAFF.